This paragraph reports one T cell receptor beta chain. Its antigen is undetermined. Staff drew a roughly 2.5 ml blood sample from each donor. Each sample had eight separate cDNA synthesis reactions. From its re-call of the 5' RACE reads, TCRdb lists each CDR3 protein once, without DNA. Seen in this sample are under 200,000 distinct CDR3 sequences; the ten most common clones hold approximately 3%. The germline V gene has CDR1 SGHRS and CDR2 YFSETQ. CDR3 length equals 17 residues. This sample stems from a study of monozygotic twins with inflammatory bowel disease. Findings of the study overall: Compared with healthy co-twins, IBD patients showed reduced TCRbeta repertoire diversity by inverse Simpson.

The material sequenced was blood. The chain joins TRBV5-1 to TRBJ2-1; TCRdb designates TRBD2, a call that cannot be tested without DNA. The sequence was obtained from a human donor with ulcerative colitis or Crohn's disease, or a healthy co-twin of an affected twin (not recorded which). The CDR3 sequence: CASSLGLAGQVNNEQFF.